These 27 T cell receptor beta chains originate from one sample sequenced in a study of T cells in Graves' hyperthyroidism and ophthalmopathy. The source material, RNA transcripts, was used to amplify TCR beta CDR3 regions. Initially, a first-round RT-PCR of the TCR CDR3 employed the HTBI primer set. TCRdb used MiXCR to reprocess the multiplex PCR reads, holding one entry per CDR3 protein. Of 500,000 to 750,000 distinct CDR3 sequences listed, roughly 46% are singletons. Sequencing input: peripheral blood or thyroid tissue (not recorded which). These receptors were obtained from a woman younger than 35 with Graves' hyperthyroidism.

This sequence joins TRBV29-1 and TRBJ1-4; 8 nucleotides line up with TRBD1. This CDR3 contains 12 residues. Germline lookup yields CDR1 SQVTM and CDR2 ANQGSEA. V dropped 6 bases and J dropped 10; count of bases not matched to a gene: 7. CDR3 residues: CSVRQGIGKLFF. The CDR3 DNA reads as TGCAGCGTCCGACAGGGGATAGGAAAACTGTTTTTT.

The table lists this clonotype with many counts. The chain uses TRBV12-5 and TRBJ2-2; TRBD1 matches at 7 bases. The CDR3 sequence is 16 residues long. Germline V gives CDR1 LGHNT, CDR2 FRNRAP. Trimming cost V 5 bases and J 5 bases; bases outside gene matches: 11. The CDR3 loop reads CASGRPQGLGTGELFF. DNA for the CDR3: TGTGCTAGTGGTCGCCCACAGGGGCTCGGGACCGGGGAGCTGTTTTTT.

This clonotype was recorded many times. V usage is TRBV25-1 and J usage is TRBJ2-5; D may be TRBD2 (6 bases). The CDR3 has 14 residues. Between the trimmed V and J ends, which lost 2 bases and 3 bases, there was a span of 10 bases. In germline, CDR1 is MGHDK, CDR2 SYGVNS. CDR3 nucleotide sequence: TGTGCCAGCAGTGAACCGCCGGGAGAAGAGACCCAGTACTTC. Its protein is CASSEPPGEETQYF.

This sequence joins TRBV25-1 and TRBJ1-2; tentatively, D is TRBD1 (5 bases). The CDR3 length is 14 residues. Between the trimmed V and J ends, which lost 6 bases and 3 bases, there was a span of 14 bases. Germline-derived CDR1 and CDR2 are MGHDK and SYGVNS. This chain's CDR3 is CASSSLQDHYGYTF. The CDR3 DNA sequence: TGTGCCAGCAGCTCGCTACAGGACCACTATGGCTACACCTTC.

This clonotype was picked up many times. The chain recombines TRBV6-1 with TRBJ1-2; possibly TRBD1 for D (6 bases). This CDR3 is built from 13 residues. V shed 6 bases and J shed 3 bases, with 11 bases lying between them. Germline CDR1 and CDR2: MNHNS and SASEGT. CDR3 coding DNA: TGTGCCAGCAGCCCGGACAGCTACTATGGCTACACCTTC. Its protein is CASSPDSYYGYTF.

In regard to this clonotype: A much bigger clone sits one base away, suggesting this may be a read error. This chain connects TRBV5-1 to TRBJ1-2; D is uncertain. Trimming cost V 3 bases and J 5 bases, with 17 bases left between them. The germline V gene encodes CDR1 SGHRS and CDR2 YFSETQ. CDR3 size: 15 residues. The CDR3 loop is CASSSGGPNDYGYTF. CDR3 nucleotides: TGCGCCAGCAGCTCGGGAGGACCGAACGATTATGGCTACACCTTC.

This clonotype appeared many times. In DNA, the CDR3 is TGTGCCAGCAGTTACCGACAGGGTTCCCCTGAAGCTTTCTTT. Translated: CASSYRQGSPEAFF. The chain links TRBV12-3 or TRBV12-4 to TRBJ1-1, with 7 bases identical to TRBD1. V shed 4 bases and J 6 bases; nucleotides not matched to a gene: 8. The CDR3 runs 14 residues.

This chain joins TRBV5-5 and TRBJ1-1; tentative D call: TRBD1 (6 bases). Trimming pared 1 base from V and 0 bases from J, leaving 16 bases between. The length of the CDR3 is 17 residues. CDR1 SGHKS and CDR2 YYEKEE come from the germline V gene (reference sequence). Written as DNA, the CDR3 is TGTGCCAGCAGCTTGTATATCGGGGGGCCCGTGAACACTGAAGCTTTCTTT. It encodes CASSLYIGGPVNTEAFF. Full variable domain (rest looked up from reference TRBV5-5 and TRBJ1-1): DAGVTQSPTHLIKTRGQQVTLRCSPISGHKSVSWYQQVLGQGPQFIFQYYEKEERGRGNFPDRFSARQFPNYSSELNVNALLLGDSALYLCASSLYIGGPVNTEAFFGQGTRLTVV.

In this sample, this clonotype turned up many times. At one end, the junction sequence differs from germline, possibly due to a read error. V usage is TRBV4-1 and J usage is TRBJ2-7; tentatively, D is TRBD2 (5 bases). Germline V gives CDR1 MGHRA, CDR2 YSYEKL. CDR3 length equals 15 residues. The CDR3 sequence is CASSPLGRGPYEQYF. As DNA, the CDR3 is TGCGCCAGCAGCCCCCTGGGGAGAGGTCCCTATGAGCAGTACTTC.

J is TRBJ1-3 and V is TRBV4-3, with TRBD1 matching 7 bases. Looked up from germline, CDR1 is LGHNA and CDR2 is YSLEER. The CDR3 has 15 residues. V shed 2 bases and J 1 base; nucleotides not matched to a gene: 2. The CDR3 DNA reads TGCGCCAGCAGCCAAATGGACAGGTCTGGAAACACCATATATTTT. It translates to CASSQMDRSGNTIYF.

With regard to this clonotype: Possible read error: a much larger clone is one base away. V gene TRBV5-1 combines with J gene TRBJ1-4; D is uncertain. The CDR3 length is 15 residues. Germline CDR1 is SGHRS and CDR2 is YFSETQ. This CDR3 is CVSSPRDGANEKLFF. The CDR3 nucleotides are TGCGTCAGCAGCCCGAGGGATGGGGCTAATGAAAAACTGTTTTTT.

This clonotype turned up a few times. CDR3 residues: CASSPGGSTDTQYF. The DNA for the CDR3 is TGTGCCAGCAGCCCCGGAGGGAGCACAGATACGCAGTATTTT. The chain couples TRBV7-3 to TRBJ2-3; the D gene is possibly TRBD2 (6 bases). This CDR3 region has 14 residues. CDR1 and CDR2 from the germline V gene are SGHTA and FQGTGA. Trimming stripped 5 bases from V and 0 bases from J, with 9 bases between.

The J gene is TRBJ1-1, the V gene TRBV29-1, with D possibly matching TRBD1 (5 bases). Germline V gene data show CDR1 as SQVTM and CDR2 as ANQGSEA. Trimming pared 4 bases from V and 6 bases from J, leaving 18 bases between. The CDR3 runs 14 residues. The CDR3 spells CSVGRQGVLPEAFF. For the CDR3, the DNA is TGCAGCGTTGGAAGGCAAGGGGTCTTGCCTGAAGCTTTCTTT.

This clonotype was detected only a few times. The gene calls are TRBV20-1 and TRBJ1-5; the D is unclear. Per germline, CDR1 DFQATT and CDR2 SNEGSKA (reference sequence). The CDR3 has 12 residues. V was trimmed by 6 bases and J by 6 bases, leaving 12 bases between them. The CDR3: CSAEKDGQPQHF. CDR3 bases: TGCAGTGCCGAAAAGGACGGTCAGCCCCAGCATTTT.

At least ten counts were recorded for this clonotype. J is TRBJ2-5 and V is TRBV7-9; 11 nucleotides match TRBD2. V shed 4 bases, J shed 7 bases, and the junction held 8 bases outside the gene matches. This CDR3 contains 15 residues. Germline CDR1 SEHNR, CDR2 FQNEAQ (reference sequence). CDR3 in amino acids: CASSSRGLAGGTQYF. CDR3 in DNA: TGTGCCAGCAGCTCCCGTGGACTAGCGGGTGGGACCCAGTACTTC.

The chain carries TRBV2 and TRBJ2-3; 11 positions agree with TRBD1. CDR1 is SNHLY, CDR2 FYNNEI, per germline. This CDR3 is built from 15 residues. With 6 bases clipped from V and 2 bases from J, the junction kept 4 bases outside the gene matches. The CDR3 nucleotides are TGTGCCAGCAGATGGGACAGGGGGAACACAGATACGCAGTATTTT. Protein sequence: CASRWDRGNTDTQYF.

This clonotype was detected many times. The chain couples TRBV20-1 to TRBJ1-2; D might be TRBD1 (6 bases). Trimming took 8 bases from V and 8 from J, leaving 15 bases between them. CDR3 length equals 11 residues. Germline CDR1 and CDR2: DFQATT and SNEGSKA (reference sequence). CDR3 coding DNA: TGCAGTACCCAAACAGGGAGCGGCTACACCTTC. Translating it yields CSTQTGSGYTF.

This chain uses TRBV12-3 or TRBV12-4 with TRBJ2-5; D is perhaps TRBD1 (6 bases). The CDR3 totals 14 residues. V was clipped by 2 bases and J by 11 bases, with 18 bases between them. The CDR3 bases are TGTGCCAGCAGTTTAAGGACAGTGGCAGATACGCAGTACTTC. It is translated as CASSLRTVADTQYF.

The chain is built from TRBV6-5 and TRBJ1-4; possibly TRBD1 for D (5 bases). This CDR3 has 15 residues. The ends were cut back, 4 bases at V and 10 bases at J, with 19 bases in the middle. CDR1 and CDR2 (germline): MNHEY, SVGAGI. CDR3 sequence (DNA): TGTGCCAGCAGTTCCGCCGGGGACTATCTTGGAAAACTGTTTTTT. Translated: CASSSAGDYLGKLFF.

The V gene is TRBV18, the J gene TRBJ2-7, with D possibly matching TRBD1 (5 bases). Germline-derived CDR1 and CDR2 are KGHSH and LQKENI. CDR3 length equals 14 residues. Trimming pared 0 bases from V and 2 bases from J, leaving 8 bases between. CDR3: CASSPPETAYEQYF. CDR3 DNA sequence: TGTGCCAGCTCACCACCTGAGACAGCCTACGAGCAGTACTTC.

The table lists this clonotype with a few counts. V and J are TRBV6-1 and TRBJ2-5; TRBD2 matches at 7 bases. The CDR3 runs to 19 residues. Germline CDR1 reads MNHNS; CDR2 reads SASEGT. Trimming took 6 bases from V and 7 from J; bases not matched to a gene: 26. The CDR3 DNA reads as TGTGCCAGCAGGGACTTACTTCCTATAGGGACTACTCTGCATGTGACCCAGTACTTC. Translating it yields CASRDLLPIGTTLHVTQYF.

Points on this clonotype: A much more abundant neighbour one base away suggests this may be a read error. The DNA is omitted, as the CDR3 cannot be located on it reliably, and the CDR3 follows TCRdb's listing. The CDR3 loop reads CASAWAGGASEQHF. V and J are TRBV7-9 and TRBJ2-7; no DNA check was done on the table's D call, TRBD1. Germline V gene data show CDR1 as SEHNR and CDR2 as FQNEAQ (reference sequence). The CDR3 has 14 residues if both end residues are counted.

This clonotype was detected a few times. This sequence joins TRBV29-1 and TRBJ2-7, with a tentative D call TRBD2 (5 bases). The CDR3 totals 12 residues. V lost 6 bases and J lost 5, with 14 bases in between. CDR1 SQVTM and CDR2 ANQGSEA come from the germline V gene. Here the CDR3 reads CSVASRNHEQYF. CDR3 coding DNA: TGCAGCGTAGCTAGCCGGAACCACGAGCAGTACTTC.

This clonotype came up many times. The CDR3 reads CSARVDEYEQYF. The CDR3 DNA is TGCAGTGCTAGAGTCGACGAATACGAGCAGTACTTC. The V call is TRBV20-1, the J call TRBJ2-7, with D unclear. With 1 base removed from V and 4 bases from J, the gap between germline ends came to 8 bases. This CDR3 contains 12 residues. Looked up from germline, CDR1 is DFQATT and CDR2 is SNEGSKA (reference sequence).

This clonotype was seen repeatedly, ten times or more. The chain joins TRBV15 to TRBJ2-7; weak D call: TRBD1 (5 bases). Trimming removed 3 bases from V and 6 bases from J, with 9 bases in between. Germline-derived CDR1 and CDR2 are LNHNV and YYDKDF (reference sequence). CDR3 length equals 12 residues. CDR3 DNA: TGTGCCACCAGCAGGGACAAATCCGAGCAGTACTTC. Its translation is CATSRDKSEQYF.

This clonotype is labeled medium-sized. The chain links TRBV29-1 to TRBJ1-6, with D possibly being TRBD1 (5 bases). Germline values: CDR1 SQVTM, CDR2 ANQGSEA. The CDR3 runs 14 residues. Trimming stripped 4 bases from V and 10 bases from J, with 17 bases between. Here the CDR3 reads CSVATSDTSSPLHF. The CDR3 DNA follows: TGCAGCGTTGCCACGTCGGACACTTCCTCACCCCTCCACTTT.

This sequence joins TRBV7-2 and TRBJ1-2; the D gene is possibly TRBD1 (5 bases). The length of the CDR3 is 18 residues. CDR1 SGHTA and CDR2 FQGNSA come from the germline V gene. V dropped 0 bases and J dropped 5 bases, with 22 bases sitting between them. The chain's CDR3 is CASSLAATDYQGLYGYTF. Written as DNA, the CDR3 is TGTGCCAGCAGCTTAGCCGCCACAGATTACCAGGGACTATATGGCTACACCTTC. The complete variable domain, with remaining parts taken from reference TRBV7-2 and TRBJ1-2, reads GAGVSQSPSNKVTEKGKDVELRCDPISGHTALYWYRQSLGQGLEFLIYFQGNSAPDKSGLPSDRFSAERTGGSVSTLTIQRTQQEDSAVYLCASSLAATDYQGLYGYTFGSGTRLTVV.